The present entry profiles one T cell receptor (beta chain) with its context. Antigen unknown. These data come from a study of cytomegalovirus exposure and HLA in healthy donors. Study context: Some 180 million T cells yielded 100 million or so unique TCR beta sequences in earlier analysis. General study points: Later analysis showed TCR association rates varying by HLA locus, highest for DRB1 and lowest for HLA-C. Earlier analysis yielded a pattern in which most TCR beta V segments were productive about 87% or about 30% of the time. TCR beta V- and J-gene trimming, according to a later analysis, was linked to a missense DCLRE1C variant.

60 Vbeta and 13 Jbeta primers were used in PCR. Profiling relied on immunoSEQ multiplex PCR, and the TCRdb table lists in-frame clones only, not all of them. The sample records approximately 150,000 clones, about 80% being singletons. CDR1 and CDR2 from the germline V gene are ENHRY and SYGVKD. The ends lost 10 bases at V and 0 bases at J; junction bases unmatched: 6. This CDR3 is built from 14 residues. The sequenced sample consisted of PBMCs. The gene calls are TRBV10-3 and TRBJ1-3; the match to TRBD1 covers 7 bases. The sequence came from a woman younger than 45 in good health and CMV-seronegative. The CDR3: CATTAGGSGNTIYF. For the CDR3, the DNA is TGTGCCACTACGGCAGGGGGCTCTGGAAACACCATATATTTT.